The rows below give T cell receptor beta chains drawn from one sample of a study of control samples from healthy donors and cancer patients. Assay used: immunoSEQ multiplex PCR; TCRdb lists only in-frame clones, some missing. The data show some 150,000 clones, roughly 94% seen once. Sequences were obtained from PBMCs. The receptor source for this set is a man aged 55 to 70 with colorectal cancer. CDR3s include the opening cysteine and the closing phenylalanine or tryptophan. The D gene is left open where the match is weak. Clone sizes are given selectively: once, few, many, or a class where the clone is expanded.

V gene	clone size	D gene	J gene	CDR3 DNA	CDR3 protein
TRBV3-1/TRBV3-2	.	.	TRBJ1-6	TGTGCCAGCAGCCAAAGCGGGGGGTCACCCCTCCACTTT	CASSQSGGSPLHF
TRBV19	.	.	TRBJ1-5	TGTGCCAGTAGTATTCGACCCGATAGCAATCAGCCCCAGCATTTT	CASSIRPDSNQPQHF
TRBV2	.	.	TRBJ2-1	TGTGCCAGCAGTCTCGACAGGAATGAGCAGTTCTTC	CASSLDRNEQFF
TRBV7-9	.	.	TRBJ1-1	TGTGCCAGCAGCTCGGCGGGGGCTGGGGACACTGAAGCTTTCTTT	CASSSAGAGDTEAFF
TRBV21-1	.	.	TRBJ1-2	TGTGCCAGCAGCGAAGAAACGGACAGGGGGCTCAGTGGCTACACCTTC	CASSEETDRGLSGYTF
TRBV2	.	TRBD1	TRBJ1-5	TGTGCCAGCAGTGAGTCAGGGGGATTCAATCAGCCCCAGCATTTT	CASSESGGFNQPQHF
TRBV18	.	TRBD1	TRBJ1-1	TGTGCCAGCTCACCACCGGTCCGGCAGGGGGCTGAAGCTTTCTTT	CASSPPVRQGAEAFF
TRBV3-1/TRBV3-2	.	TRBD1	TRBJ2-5	TGTGCCAGCAGCCAATCCGGGCAGGGGGCTTTAGAGACCCAGTACTTC	CASSQSGQGALETQYF
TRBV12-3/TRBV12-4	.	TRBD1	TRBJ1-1	TGTGCCAGCAGTTTGGGGACAGGGCCTGAAGCTTTCTTT	CASSLGTGPEAFF
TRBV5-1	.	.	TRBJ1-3	TGCGCCAGCAGCTTGGCAGGGGCCGTAGGAAACACCATATATTTT	CASSLAGAVGNTIYF
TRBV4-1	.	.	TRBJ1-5	TGCGCCAGCAGCCAAGATAGAGGCCACAATCAGCCCCAGCATTTT	CASSQDRGHNQPQHF
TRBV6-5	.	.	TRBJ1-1	TGTGCCAGCACCAGACAGACCTACACTGAAGCTTTCTTT	CASTRQTYTEAFF
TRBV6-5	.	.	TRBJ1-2	TGTGCCAGCAGTTACTCTCGGGAAGACTGGGGCTACACCTTC	CASSYSREDWGYTF
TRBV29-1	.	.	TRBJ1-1	TGCAGCGTCGTCATACAGGGACCTGAAGCTTTCTTT	CSVVIQGPEAFF
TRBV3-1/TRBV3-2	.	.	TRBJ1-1	TGTGCCAGCAGCCAGACTAACACTGAAGCTTTCTTT	CASSQTNTEAFF
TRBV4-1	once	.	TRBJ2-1	TGCGCCAGCAGCCAACCAGACAGATTCAATGAGCAGTTCTTC	CASSQPDRFNEQFF
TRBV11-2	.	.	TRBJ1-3	TGTGCCAGCAGCTTGGGGGCCACTGGAAACACCATATATTTT	CASSLGATGNTIYF
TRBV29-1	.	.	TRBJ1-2	TGCAGCGTTGAATGGGCGTCCGACTATGGCTACACCTTC	CSVEWASDYGYTF
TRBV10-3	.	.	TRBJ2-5	TGTGCCATCAGTGAAGGCAGCAAGCAAGAGACCCAGTACTTC	CAISEGSKQETQYF
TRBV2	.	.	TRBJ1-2	TGTGCCAGCAGTGATGGTCAGGACGCTATCCTTAACTATGGCTACACCTTC	CASSDGQDAILNYGYTF
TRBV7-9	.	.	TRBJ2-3	TGTGCCAGCAGCTGGGGCGGGGGCACAGATACGCAGTATTTT	CASSWGGGTDTQYF
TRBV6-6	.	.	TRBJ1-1	TGTGCCAGCAGCTTCGGTGGGAACACTGAAGCTTTCTTT	CASSFGGNTEAFF
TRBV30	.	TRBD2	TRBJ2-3	TGTGCCTGGAGTGGACTAGCGGGGCCAGATACGCAGTATTTT	CAWSGLAGPDTQYF
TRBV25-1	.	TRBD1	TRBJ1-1	TGTGCCAGCAGATCCTCGGTTACCGGAGGGGGCTGGGCTGAAGCTTTCTTT	CASRSSVTGGGWAEAFF
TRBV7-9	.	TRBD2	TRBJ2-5	TGTGCCTGGGCCCTAGCGGGGGCGAGGGAGACCCAGTACTTC	CAWALAGARETQYF
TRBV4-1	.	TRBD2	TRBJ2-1	TGCGCCAGCAGCACGACTTGGCGGGGGGGCAGCAATGAGCAGTTCTTC	CASSTTWRGGSNEQFF
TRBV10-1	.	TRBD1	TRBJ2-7	TGCGCCAGCAGTGAGAGTGGGACAGCGTCCTACGAGCAGTACTTC	CASSESGTASYEQYF
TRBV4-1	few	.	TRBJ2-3	TGCGCCAGCAGCCAAGATGTTTGGCAGGCAAACCCCACAGATACGCAGTATTTT	CASSQDVWQANPTDTQYF
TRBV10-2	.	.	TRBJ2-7	TGCGCCAGCAGTGAGTACAGGGCCCTTCACGAGCAGTACTTC	CASSEYRALHEQYF
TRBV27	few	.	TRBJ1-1	TGTGCCAGCAGTTTATCGTTTCCCCCGAACACTGAAGCTTTCTTT	CASSLSFPPNTEAFF
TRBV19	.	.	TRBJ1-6	TGTGCCAGTAGTCCGGCCCCAGGGGCGGTGGATTCACCCCTCCACTTT	CASSPAPGAVDSPLHF
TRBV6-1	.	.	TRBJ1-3	TGTGCCAGCAGTGAAGTTGTCTCTGGAAACACCATATATTTT	CASSEVVSGNTIYF
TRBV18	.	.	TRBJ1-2	TGTGCCAGCTCACCACCGGCGGGCTGGTATGGCTACACCTTC	CASSPPAGWYGYTF
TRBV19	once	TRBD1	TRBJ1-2	TGTGCCAGGGGGACAGAGGACAGTCAAGACTATGGCTACACCTTC	CARGTEDSQDYGYTF
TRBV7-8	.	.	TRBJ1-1	TGTGCCAGCAGCTCGGGAGGGAACACTGAAGCTTTCTTT	CASSSGGNTEAFF
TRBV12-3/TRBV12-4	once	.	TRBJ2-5	TGTGCCAGCAGCTTTGGGCCAGAGACCCAGTACTTC	CASSFGPETQYF
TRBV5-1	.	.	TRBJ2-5	TGCGCCAGCAGCACCGGAAGGTACCAAGAGACCCAGTACTTC	CASSTGRYQETQYF
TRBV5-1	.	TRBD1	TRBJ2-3	TGCGCCAGCAGCTCCGGACAGGGCGCAGATACGCAGTATTTT	CASSSGQGADTQYF
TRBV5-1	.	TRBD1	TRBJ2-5	TGCGCCAGCAGCTTGGGACAGGGAGAGACCCAGTACTTC	CASSLGQGETQYF
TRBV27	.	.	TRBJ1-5	TGTGCCAGCAGGATGGGTCAGGGCGTTCAGCCCCAGCATTTT	CASRMGQGVQPQHF
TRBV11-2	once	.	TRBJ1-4	TGTGCCAGCAGCTTAGATCTGGGGCGGCCCCTGTTTTTT	CASSLDLGRPLFF
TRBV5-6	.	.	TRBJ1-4	TGTGCCAGCAGCTTGAGGGGGAAAGGAGAAAAACTGTTTTTT	CASSLRGKGEKLFF
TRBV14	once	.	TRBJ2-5	TGTGCCAGCAGCCAAGTTTCGGCGTACCAAGAGACCCAGTACTTC	CASSQVSAYQETQYF
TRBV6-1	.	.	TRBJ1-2	TGTGCCAGCAGTGAAGAAGTCAGATATGGCTACACCTTC	CASSEEVRYGYTF
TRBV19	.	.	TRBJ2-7	TGTGCCAGTAGTTCCAATGGGGGCGAGCAGTACTTC	CASSSNGGEQYF
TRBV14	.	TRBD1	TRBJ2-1	TGTGCCAGCAGTCGAGGTTCCGGACCCGACAGGGTCCAAGGGCAGTTCTTC	CASSRGSGPDRVQGQFF
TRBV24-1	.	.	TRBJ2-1	TGTGCCACCTCGTGGGGGCGGGCTTCCTACAATGAGCAGTTCTTC	CATSWGRASYNEQFF